One and the same sample provided the 7 T cell receptor beta chains below, sequenced in a study of T cell changes during pregnancy in multiple sclerosis. The data were produced by immunoSEQ multiplex PCR, yet TCRdb's version contains in-frame clones alone and is incomplete. In the table there are about 64,000 clones, around 90% of which are singletons. The sequences come from peripheral blood, collected in the second trimester of pregnancy. Receptors originate from a female donor with multiple sclerosis, enrolled in a pregnancy study.

This chain connects TRBV19 to TRBJ2-7; 9 nucleotides match TRBD2. Germline V gene sequence: CDR1 LNHDA, CDR2 SQIVND (reference sequence). Trimming removed 6 bases from V and 5 bases from J; junction bases left unmatched: 8. CDR3 length: 14 residues. The CDR3 region has the DNA TGTGCCAGTAGCTTAGCGGGAGATTCTCACGAGCAGTACTTC. Protein sequence: CASSLAGDSHEQYF.

The chain couples TRBV7-2 to TRBJ2-7, with D possibly matching TRBD2 (5 bases). Germline CDR1 SGHTA, CDR2 FQGNSA. V lost 2 bases to trimming and J lost 3 bases, with 5 bases between them. The CDR3 contains 12 residues. This CDR3 is CASSLTSYEQYF. CDR3 DNA: TGTGCCAGCAGCTTAACTAGCTACGAGCAGTACTTC.

The chain combines TRBV4-1 with TRBJ2-7; 10 bases match TRBD1. This CDR3 is built from 16 residues. Germline loops: CDR1 MGHRA, CDR2 YSYEKL. The ends lost 0 bases at V and 3 bases at J; junction bases unmatched: 5. The chain's CDR3 is CASSQERGQGNYEQYF. For the CDR3, the DNA is TGCGCCAGCAGCCAAGAAAGGGGACAGGGGAACTACGAGCAGTACTTC.

This clone is medium-sized (0.01 to 0.1%) within its sample. This chain joins TRBV7-3 and TRBJ2-3; D may be TRBD2 (6 bases). V was pared by 0 bases and J by 5 bases, with 12 bases between. This CDR3 is built from 15 residues. The germline V gene encodes CDR1 SGHTA and CDR2 FQGTGA. This CDR3 reads CASSLTASDIDTQYF. Written as DNA, the CDR3 is TGTGCCAGCAGCTTAACGGCTAGCGATATAGATACGCAGTATTTT.

The rearrangement joins TRBV19 to TRBJ1-1; 9 nucleotides align to TRBD1. The germline gives CDR1 LNHDA, CDR2 SQIVND (reference sequence). With 6 bases clipped from V and 11 bases from J, the junction kept 19 bases outside the gene matches. The CDR3 extends over 16 amino acids. CDR3 nucleotide sequence: TGTGCCAGTAGCCGGAGGCCTGGGACAGGGAATAATAGTGCTTTCTTT. As protein: CASSRRPGTGNNSAFF.

This chain connects TRBV7-3 to TRBJ2-2; 10 bases agree with TRBD2. The CDR3 has 15 amino acids. Germline loops: CDR1 SGHTA, CDR2 FQGTGA. V gave up 4 bases and J gave up 3 bases; unmatched junction bases: 2. The CDR3 spells CASSWTSGYTGELFF. The CDR3 bases are TGTGCCAGCAGCTGGACTAGCGGCTACACCGGGGAGCTGTTTTTT.

The V and J genes are TRBV19 and TRBJ2-1, with D maybe TRBD1 (6 bases). Trimming pared 7 bases from V and 8 bases from J, leaving 18 bases between. CDR1 is LNHDA and CDR2 is SQIVND in the germline V gene (reference sequence). The CDR3 extends over 14 amino acids. In DNA form, the CDR3 reads TGTGCCAGTATCTCCGGGGACATTTCCGATGAGCAGTTCTTC. Protein sequence: CASISGDISDEQFF.